This paragraph covers one T cell receptor (beta chain) sequence. The data stem from a study of blood T cell repertoires in COVID-19. Study at large: From the United States, Italy and Spain came samples of acute and convalescent COVID-19.

Participants were aged about 18 to 89 years from around 25 US areas. Cohort assignment relied on participant-reported clinical history. The CDR3 runs to 15 residues. V lost 2 bases, J lost 6 bases, and 8 bases stayed unmatched. Germline CDR1 and CDR2: SGHAT and FQNNGV. In the authors' workflow: From reference gene primer amplification, estimates of nucleated cell counts were derived. The table came from immunoSEQ multiplex PCR; TCRdb's copy has only in-frame clones and leaves some out. That table is the source of V, J and clone size, and D and trimming were worked out from the DNA. The sample carries under 300,000 clones, about nine tenths recorded once.

The sequencing sample was made of PBMCs or T cells enriched from blood (not recorded which). This clonotype was obtained from a woman in her twenties or thirties with acute COVID-19. The V and J genes are TRBV11-2 and TRBJ2-3; 7 bases agree with TRBD2. The CDR3 sequence is CASSLPAGEGDTQYF. In DNA form, the CDR3 reads TGTGCCAGCAGCTTACCCGCGGGAGAGGGTGATACGCAGTATTTT.